These T cell receptor beta chains were read from a single sample in a study of blood T cells in healthy people across ages. Each CDR3 protein gets one entry after TCRdb re-called the 5' RACE reads with MiXCR. This sample has around 1,000,000 distinct CDR3 sequences; 30% to 40% occur once, and the top ten carry under 15%. Sequenced: blood. These receptors all stem from a man aged 18 to 30 in good health. The conserved cysteine and the conserved F or W are not part of the CDR3 here. Expanded clones get a size class; other rows say once, few or many, or leave the size out.

size | J | V | CDR3
few | TRBJ1-2 | TRBV5-8 | ASTSWDTYT
. | TRBJ1-3 | TRBV4-1 | ASSQVLPKNTIY
few | TRBJ1-1 | TRBV4-2 | ASSQDVSGFTEAF
few | TRBJ2-4 | TRBV6-5 | ASSQGASAKNIQY
few | TRBJ1-2 | TRBV9 | ASSASDRNYGYT
few | TRBJ2-7 | TRBV9 | ANSQDRGTHEQY
. | TRBJ1-1 | TRBV20-1 | SAGGVQGASGTEAF
. | TRBJ2-1 | TRBV29-1 | SVEGQGTLDEQF
. | TRBJ1-4 | TRBV28 | ASSQSDRSGLVTNEKLF
few | TRBJ1-2 | TRBV6-1 | ASRSGGHNYGYT
. | TRBJ2-1 | TRBV7-2 | ASSLQGDDNEQF
few | TRBJ1-2 | TRBV6-6 | ASNLQGALSYGYT
. | TRBJ2-3 | TRBV13 | ASSVERPIRKDTQY
. | TRBJ1-2 | TRBV2 | ASLPSDNYGYT
. | TRBJ1-2 | TRBV12-3/TRBV12-4 | ASSLGGRIYGYT
. | TRBJ1-2 | TRBV3-1 | ASSQAAGAGGYT
. | TRBJ1-2 | TRBV3-1 | ASSQVRTGWGYT
few | TRBJ1-2 | TRBV14 | ASSHMTGANYGYT
few | TRBJ1-1 | TRBV12-3/TRBV12-4 | ASRRGTFGNTEAF
few | TRBJ1-2 | TRBV27 | ASSFFPPDSSANYGYT
few | TRBJ2-3 | TRBV20-1 | SAPDLTDTQY
few | TRBJ2-5 | TRBV12-3/TRBV12-4 | ASNPRGTHGAQY
. | TRBJ1-2 | TRBV20-1 | SARDGGRNYGYT
. | TRBJ2-1 | TRBV5-1 | ASSLALAGGLNNEQF
. | TRBJ2-1 | TRBV4-3 | ASSQEVAGANNEQF
. | TRBJ1-6 | TRBV15 | ATSELTASYNSPLH
. | TRBJ1-1 | TRBV29-1 | SGGVGLNTEAF
. | TRBJ2-2 | TRBV3-1 | ASSQDRRLGLF
few | TRBJ1-2 | TRBV4-2 | ASSQDRNTGGSGYT
few | TRBJ1-2 | TRBV12-3/TRBV12-4 | ASSPNGQNYGYT
. | TRBJ1-1 | TRBV3-1 | ASSQLSRLNTEAF
. | TRBJ1-4 | TRBV7-9 | ASSSWTGLNEKLF
. | TRBJ1-2 | TRBV20-1 | SANEDRRIYGYT
. | TRBJ2-3 | TRBV28 | ASSPQGARADTQY
. | TRBJ1-1 | TRBV20-1 | SAGSTLDTEAF
. | TRBJ1-1 | TRBV10-3 | AIRGRTANTEAF
few | TRBJ2-3 | TRBV5-1 | ASSWEDGQFTDTQY
. | TRBJ2-5 | TRBV4-3 | ASSQAGRSSETQY
. | TRBJ2-2 | TRBV9 | ASSATSGGAGGTGELF
once | TRBJ1-5 | TRBV18 | ASSPEGYNQPQH
few | TRBJ2-7 | TRBV7-6 | ASSFLAGGLAYEQY
few | TRBJ1-2 | TRBV6-1 | ASSPTGTGSYGYT
few | TRBJ2-3 | TRBV27 | ASSLRGLAGALSTDTQY
few | TRBJ1-2 | TRBV20-1 | SAGRGGDNYGYT
few | TRBJ1-5 | TRBV4-1 | ASSQEWFGGGRASNQPQH
. | TRBJ2-2 | TRBV7-8 | ASSLNRDRGAGELF
. | TRBJ2-3 | TRBV7-8 | ASSFSGGPTDTQY
few | TRBJ2-1 | TRBV7-2 | ASSLAGVKNNEQF
. | TRBJ1-1 | TRBV24-1 | ATSDFPNTEAF